This T cell receptor (beta chain) was sequenced in a study of response to subunit inactivated influenza vaccine. TCRdb reprocessed the RT-PCR reads with MiXCR, giving one entry per CDR3 protein. The table records roughly 500,000 distinct CDR3 sequences, less than 25% of them present only once. V lost 6 bases, J lost 5 bases, and 16 bases lay in between. Germline CDR1 and CDR2: ENHRY and SYGVKD. The CDR3 is made up of 14 amino acids. This sample also appeared in a second study, on T cells expressing NK-cell markers. This second study notes: Scientists made TCR beta cDNA using 5'RACE template switching with UMIs. In several experiments, sorting was confined to alpha-beta TCR T cells through use of an anti-gamma-delta TCR antibody.

This TCR was sampled from a middle-aged man who received an inactivated influenza vaccine. The genes are TRBV10-3 and TRBJ2-5; maybe TRBD1 (5 bases). The sample in question was CD4+ T cells sorted from PBMCs, obtained 11 to 12 days after vaccination. DNA for the CDR3: TGTGCCATCAGGTCGCCAGGGCCCCTCGAGACCCAGTACTTC. Translation gives CAIRSPGPLETQYF.